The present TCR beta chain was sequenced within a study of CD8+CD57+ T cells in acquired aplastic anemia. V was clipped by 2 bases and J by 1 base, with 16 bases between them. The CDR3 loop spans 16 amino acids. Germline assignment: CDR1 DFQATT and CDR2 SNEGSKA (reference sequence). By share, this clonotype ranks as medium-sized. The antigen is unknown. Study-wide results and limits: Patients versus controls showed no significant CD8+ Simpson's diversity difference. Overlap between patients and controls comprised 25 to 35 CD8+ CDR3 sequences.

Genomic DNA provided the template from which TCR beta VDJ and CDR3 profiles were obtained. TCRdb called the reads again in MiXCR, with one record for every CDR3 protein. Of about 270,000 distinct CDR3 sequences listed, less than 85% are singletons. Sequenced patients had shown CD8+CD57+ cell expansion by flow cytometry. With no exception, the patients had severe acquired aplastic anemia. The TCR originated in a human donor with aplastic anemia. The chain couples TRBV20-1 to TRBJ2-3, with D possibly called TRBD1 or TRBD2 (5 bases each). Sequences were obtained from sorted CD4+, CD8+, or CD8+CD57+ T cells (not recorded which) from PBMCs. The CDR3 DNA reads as TGCAGTGCTAGAAATCGGGGCGATCTAGGCACAGATACGCAGTATTTT. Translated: CSARNRGDLGTDTQYF.